Described below is a single TCR beta chain sequence and its context. These data originate in a study of technical replicates of blood from several donors. TCRdb's copy holds only in-frame clones and misses some; the assay was immunoSEQ multiplex PCR. The table has tens of thousands of clones, approximately 86% seen once; the top ten hold 5%. The CDR3 extends over 16 amino acids. Germline V gene lookup returns CDR1 LGHNA and CDR2 YSLEER. V shed 0 bases, J shed 7 bases, and the junction held 7 bases outside the gene matches. The clonotype comes from a human donor in good health. Some clones in this sample may be carry-over from other donors' samples. This sequence joins TRBV4-3 and TRBJ2-1; TRBD2 agrees at 9 bases. The source material was PBMCs. DNA for the CDR3: TGCGCCAGCAGCCAAGATCTCGGCGGGGGGGGGAATGAGCAGTTCTTC. It specifies CASSQDLGGGGNEQFF.